This T cell receptor beta chain originates from a study of T-cell memory formation after mild COVID-19. TCRdb called the 5' RACE reads again in MiXCR, with one record for every CDR3 protein. The sample records hundreds of thousands of distinct CDR3 sequences, approximately 15% being singletons. In its sample, this clonotype was seen a few times. With V trimmed by 3 bases and J by 7 bases, 6 bases remained unmatched. The CDR3 sequence is 14 residues long. Germline V CDR1 and CDR2: SGDLS, YYNGEE. The source material was PBMCs or a T cell subset sorted from them (not recorded which). The chain has TRBV9 and TRBJ2-7, with 11 bases aligning to TRBD1. The receptor was isolated from a man younger than 30 who had mild COVID-19 (a few samples of this study predate the infection). Cell type and time point are not known. CDR3 loop: CASSAGTGGREQYF. The CDR3 nucleotides are TGTGCCAGCAGCGCCGGGACAGGGGGACGGGAGCAGTACTTC.